Listed here are 18 T cell receptor beta chains from one sample, sequenced in a study of cytomegalovirus exposure and HLA in healthy donors. 60 Vbeta and 13 Jbeta primers were used in PCR. Some clones are missing from TCRdb's copy, which holds only in-frame ones; the method was immunoSEQ multiplex PCR. The sample gives about 140,000 clones, about 80% of which show up once; 1.8% is in the top ten. The sequenced sample consisted of PBMCs. The source is a man aged 40-55 years in good health and CMV-seronegative.

The CDR3 loop reads CASNEDRGGNTIYF. Here the CDR3 DNA reads TGTGCCAGCAACGAGGACAGGGGCGGAAACACCATATATTTT. The chain carries TRBV2 and TRBJ1-3, with 9 bases that match TRBD1. The V and J ends lost 7 bases and 4 bases, in that order; junction bases with no gene match: 5. From germline, CDR1 is SNHLY and CDR2 FYNNEI. This CDR3 comprises 14 residues.

The V call is TRBV28, the J call TRBJ2-5, with TRBD2 identical over 12 bases. Germline assignment: CDR1 MDHEN and CDR2 SYDVKM. CDR3 length: 15 residues. V lost 5 bases to trimming and J lost 5 bases; unmatched junction nucleotides: 6. The DNA of the CDR3 is TGTGCCAGCAGTCGCCGGACTAGCGGGGAGGAGACCCAGTACTTC. This encodes CASSRRTSGEETQYF.

The chain links TRBV30 to TRBJ2-2, with TRBD2 matching over 7 bases. This CDR3 has 14 amino acids. V was pared by 6 bases and J by 4 bases, with 8 bases of the junction left unmatched. The germline V gene encodes CDR1 GTSNPN and CDR2 SVGIG (reference sequence). The CDR3 DNA sequence: TGTGCCTGTGGGGAGCGGGACCTCACCGGGGAGCTGTTTTTT. Translation gives CACGERDLTGELFF.

V gene TRBV28 combines with J gene TRBJ2-2, with 8 bases matching TRBD2. This CDR3 comprises 15 residues. Germline V gives CDR1 MDHEN, CDR2 SYDVKM. Germline trimming cut 6 bases from V and 3 bases from J; bases unmatched to any gene: 6. The CDR3 DNA is TGTGCCAGCAGCTCCGGGACTAGGGACACCGGGGAGCTGTTTTTT. Its translation is CASSSGTRDTGELFF.

The chain couples TRBV29-1 to TRBJ1-2, with 8 nucleotides matching TRBD1. CDR3 length: 12 residues. The ends lost 7 bases at V and 7 bases at J; junction bases unmatched: 8. In germline, CDR1 is SQVTM, CDR2 ANQGSEA. CDR3: CSAGQDQGGYTF. The CDR3 DNA follows: TGCAGCGCGGGACAGGACCAAGGTGGCTACACCTTC.

V is TRBV11-2 and J is TRBJ2-7; 10 nucleotides line up with TRBD2. The V gene end was trimmed by 5 bases and the J gene end by 2 bases; junction bases not matched to a gene: 9. The CDR3 covers 16 residues. Germline values: CDR1 SGHAT, CDR2 FQNNGV. DNA of the CDR3: TGTGCCAGCAGCACCATAGGGACTAGCGTCCCCTACGAGCAGTACTTC. Translating gives CASSTIGTSVPYEQYF.

The chain joins TRBV27 to TRBJ2-2, with TRBD1 identical over 9 bases. V lost 8 bases to trimming and J lost 5 bases; unmatched junction nucleotides: 3. The CDR3 loop spans 13 amino acids. Germline V gene data show CDR1 as MNHEY and CDR2 as SMNVEV (reference sequence). The CDR3 DNA follows: TGTGCCAGCCGACAGGGGGGGACCGGGGAGCTGTTTTTT. Its translation: CASRQGGTGELFF.

This chain uses TRBV25-1 with TRBJ1-6; 7 bases are shared with TRBD1. The germline gives CDR1 MGHDK, CDR2 SYGVNS. V dropped 4 bases and J dropped 3; count of bases not matched to a gene: 12. The CDR3 has 18 amino acids. The CDR3 coding sequence is TGTGCCAGCAGTGGGAACCAGGGGGAGCGTTTCTATAATTCACCCCTCCACTTT. Amino acid sequence: CASSGNQGERFYNSPLHF.

The chain recombines TRBV9 with TRBJ2-5, with D possibly TRBD2 on 7 matching bases. Trimming removed 0 bases from V and 3 bases from J, with 21 bases in between. There are 18 residues in the CDR3. CDR1 is SGDLS and CDR2 is YYNGEE in the germline V gene. DNA of the CDR3: TGTGCCAGCAGCGTAGGAAGGGGGGGCTCTTGGGCCGAAGAGACCCAGTACTTC. This encodes CASSVGRGGSWAEETQYF.

The CDR3 region has the DNA TGCGCCAGCAGCTTAGAGGGCACCTACAATGAGCAGTTCTTC. It yields the protein CASSLEGTYNEQFF. The chain is built from TRBV5-1 and TRBJ2-1; weak D call: TRBD2 (5 bases). V lost 2 bases to trimming and J lost 2 bases, with 8 bases between them. Germline loops: CDR1 SGHRS, CDR2 YFSETQ. The CDR3 is 14 residues long.

This clone was recorded a few times. The chain joins TRBV9 to TRBJ2-2; TRBD1 matches 8 bases. J lost 3 bases, V lost 3 bases, and 4 bases had no gene match. The V gene's germline CDR1 is SGDLS and CDR2 YYNGEE. The CDR3 spans 15 residues. The CDR3 bases are TGTGCCAGCAGCGCAGGACAGGGTTACACCGGGGAGCTGTTTTTT. Its translation: CASSAGQGYTGELFF.

This clone was detected once. This sequence joins TRBV4-1 and TRBJ2-2; 7 nucleotides align to TRBD2. V trimming: 3 bases; J trimming: 2 bases; junction bases outside the gene matches: 6. This CDR3 spans 16 amino acids. The V gene's germline CDR1 is MGHRA and CDR2 YSYEKL. The CDR3 reads CASSHRERGNTGELFF. In nucleotides, the CDR3 is TGCGCCAGCAGCCATCGGGAGCGGGGAAACACCGGGGAGCTGTTTTTT.

J is TRBJ2-7 and V is TRBV5-4; 8 nucleotides align to TRBD1. The V segment lost 4 bases and the J segment 2 bases; nucleotides outside the gene matches: 17. The CDR3 extends over 18 amino acids. CDR1 is SGHNT and CDR2 is YYREEE in the germline V gene (reference sequence). The CDR3 DNA sequence: TGTGCCAGCAGCCTCCGACAGGGGCCCTCCTGGGGTCCCTACGAGCAGTACTTC. Its translation is CASSLRQGPSWGPYEQYF.

This clone was seen just once. At one end the junction does not follow the germline gene, possibly because of a read error. This rearrangement joins TRBV7-9 to TRBJ2-7; D gene unclear. The CDR3 is 11 amino acids. CDR1 is SEHNR and CDR2 is FQNEAQ in the germline V gene (reference sequence). CDR3 region: CSSSQNYEQYF. The CDR3 nucleotides are TGTTCCAGCAGCCAAAACTACGAGCAGTACTTC.

A note on this clone: One junction end disagrees with the germline gene, perhaps due to a read error. The rearrangement links TRBV27 to TRBJ2-4, with a tentative D call TRBD1 (6 bases). Germline V gives CDR1 MNHEY, CDR2 SMNVEV (reference sequence). This CDR3 has 16 amino acids. In DNA form, the CDR3 reads TGTGCCAGCCGAGACCCAGGGGACCTAGCCAAAAACAGTCAGTACTTC. Translated: CASRDPGDLAKNSQYF.

This clone was detected a few times. The J gene is TRBJ2-5, the V gene TRBV27; 7 nucleotides match TRBD1. This CDR3 has 18 amino acids. Germline CDR1 reads MNHEY; CDR2 reads SMNVEV (reference sequence). V shed 3 bases and J 4 bases; nucleotides not matched to a gene: 17. DNA for the CDR3: TGTGCCAGCAGTTTTTCCCTTTCCGCGACAGGGCTGCGAGAGACCCAGTACTTC. Translating gives CASSFSLSATGLRETQYF.

V usage is TRBV7-9 and J usage is TRBJ1-3, with D perhaps TRBD1 (5 bases). CDR3 size: 17 residues. Per germline, CDR1 SEHNR and CDR2 FQNEAQ (reference sequence). V was cut by 1 base and J by 4 bases, with 17 bases left in between. CDR3 protein: CASSLGTRMGFGNTIYF. CDR3 nucleotide sequence: TGTGCCAGCAGCTTAGGGACACGCATGGGATTCGGAAACACCATATATTTT.

V gene TRBV5-6 combines with J gene TRBJ1-2, with a possible D match to TRBD1 (6 bases). The germline V gene has CDR1 SGHDT and CDR2 YYEEEE. The CDR3 has 15 amino acids. The germline V and J ends were trimmed by 4 bases and 6 bases, with 19 bases remaining between them. CDR3 sequence reads: CASSQGHGRRHGYTF. The CDR3 region has the DNA TGTGCCAGCAGCCAGGGACACGGCAGGAGGCATGGCTACACCTTC.